These 23 T cell receptor beta chains were all obtained from the same sample, sequenced in a study of patients and donors after allogeneic stem cell transplantation. TCRdb redid the calling of the RT-PCR reads with MiXCR, one entry per CDR3 protein. The sample yields 95,000 to 120,000 distinct CDR3 sequences, less than 45% seen once. The sequenced sample was blood, either unsorted or a sorted T cell fraction (not recorded which). These receptors were taken from a human donor who was either an allogeneic HSCT recipient or a stem cell or donor lymphocyte infusion donor (not recorded which). It is not recorded whose cells these are; they may come from a transplant donor.

This clonotype occurred a few times. V usage is TRBV6-5 and J usage is TRBJ2-5; D is possibly TRBD2 (6 bases). V was cut by 6 bases and J by 5 bases, with 13 bases left in between. CDR3 length equals 13 residues. The V gene's germline CDR1 is MNHEY and CDR2 SVGAGI. For the CDR3, the DNA is TGTGCCAGCAGAAGACTAGTGGGTGAGACCCAGTACTTC. It specifies CASRRLVGETQYF.

The chain has TRBV7-8 and TRBJ2-2, with no clear D. Germline V gene sequence: CDR1 SGHVS, CDR2 FQNEAQ. The ends were cut back, 1 base at V and 0 bases at J, with 9 bases in the middle. This CDR3 comprises 16 residues. This chain's CDR3 is CASSLGSRPNTGELFF. CDR3 DNA: TGTGCCAGCAGCTTAGGCTCGCGACCGAACACCGGGGAGCTGTTTTTT.

The chain carries TRBV7-8 and TRBJ1-6; D is uncertain. There are 14 residues in the CDR3. Looked up from germline, CDR1 is SGHVS and CDR2 is FQNEAQ. V gave up 2 bases and J gave up 9 bases, with 11 bases separating them. CDR3 DNA: TGTGCCAGCAGCTTACCGGGGTCGGTTTCACCCCTCCACTTT. Amino acids: CASSLPGSVSPLHF.

The chain uses TRBV4-3 and TRBJ2-2, with TRBD2 matching over 7 bases. The CDR3 runs 17 residues. Germline values: CDR1 LGHNA, CDR2 YSLEER. Trimming cost V 1 base and J 5 bases; bases outside gene matches: 10. CDR3 region: CASSQVGGRKGTGELFF. DNA of the CDR3: TGCGCCAGCAGCCAAGTGGGCGGGAGAAAAGGAACCGGGGAGCTGTTTTTT.

This chain joins TRBV29-1 and TRBJ2-3; D possibly corresponds to TRBD2 (5 bases). The length of the CDR3 is 13 residues. The ends were cut back, 4 bases at V and 2 bases at J, with 10 bases in the middle. CDR1 and CDR2 from the germline V gene are SQVTM and ANQGSEA. CDR3 region: CSVGGLHTDTQYF. The CDR3 region has the DNA TGCAGCGTTGGAGGACTCCACACAGATACGCAGTATTTT.

V is TRBV6-2 or TRBV6-3 and J is TRBJ2-2; D is unresolved. CDR1 is MNHEY, CDR2 SVGEGT, per germline. Trimming pared 5 bases from V and 4 bases from J, leaving 8 bases between. This CDR3 has 13 amino acids. CDR3 nucleotide sequence: TGTGCCAGCAGTAGCGTGTTCACCGGGGAGCTGTTTTTT. It specifies CASSSVFTGELFF.

This chain joins TRBV7-8 and TRBJ1-2; TRBD1 might be the D (6 bases). The CDR3 sequence is 17 residues long. Looked up from germline, CDR1 is SGHVS and CDR2 is FQNEAQ. Trimming stripped 0 bases from V and 4 bases from J, with 18 bases between. This chain's CDR3 is CASSLAQVRTGFYGYTF. The CDR3 DNA reads TGTGCCAGCAGCTTAGCCCAAGTCAGAACAGGGTTCTATGGCTACACCTTC.

This clonotype showed up just a few times. The chain recombines TRBV11-1 with TRBJ2-5; D is unclear. The germline V and J ends were trimmed by 0 bases and 2 bases, with 7 bases remaining between them. CDR3 length: 14 amino acids. Germline lookup yields CDR1 SGHAT and CDR2 FQDESV (reference sequence). The CDR3 region has the DNA TGTGCCAGCAGCTTAGCCCAGAGTCAAGAGACCCAGTACTTC. Its protein product is CASSLAQSQETQYF.

The chain recombines TRBV27 with TRBJ1-2; TRBD1 aligns across 7 bases. V lost 6 bases, J lost 4 bases, and 5 bases stayed unmatched. The CDR3 sequence is 13 residues long. The germline V gene has CDR1 MNHEY and CDR2 SMNVEV (reference sequence). As DNA, the CDR3 is TGTGCCAGCAGCCGACAGGGAGCCTATGGCTACACCTTC. Translated: CASSRQGAYGYTF.

V and J are TRBV21-1 and TRBJ2-7. TRBV21-1 is reported as a pseudogene. CDR3 length: 11 amino acids. The CDR3 sequence is CASSAAYEQYF. The DNA of the CDR3 is TGTGCCAGCAGCGCCGCCTACGAGCAGTACTTC.

The chain carries TRBV5-1 and TRBJ2-7; perhaps TRBD2 as D (6 bases). Germline V gene lookup returns CDR1 SGHRS and CDR2 YFSETQ. Trimming shortened V by 6 bases and J by 2 bases, and 12 bases separated the two germline ends. CDR3 length: 13 amino acids. The DNA for the CDR3 is TGCGCCAGCAACCGGGCGGGGACCTACGAGCAGTACTTC. Translating gives CASNRAGTYEQYF. Complete variable domain (other parts from reference TRBV5-1 and TRBJ2-7): KAGVTQTPRYLIKTRGQQVTLSCSPISGHRSVSWYQQTPGQGLQFLFEYFSETQRNKGNFPGRFSGRQFSNSRSEMNVSTLELGDSALYLCASNRAGTYEQYFGPGTRLTVT.

The sample holds a few counts of this clonotype. The chain combines TRBV13 with TRBJ2-1; maybe TRBD2 (6 bases). Germline V CDR1 and CDR2: PRHDT, FYEKMQ (reference sequence). The CDR3 is made up of 16 amino acids. Trimming left V 0 bases short and J 6 bases short, with 15 bases between. The CDR3 spells CASSLGPSLGGNEQFF. For the CDR3, the DNA is TGTGCCAGCAGCTTAGGTCCTAGCCTGGGGGGCAATGAGCAGTTCTTC.

The chain is built from TRBV4-2 and TRBJ1-4, with 10 bases fitting TRBD1. Germline lookup yields CDR1 LGHNA and CDR2 YNFKEQ. This CDR3 region has 15 residues. Unmatched junction bases numbered 4, after V lost 1 base and J lost 8 bases. CDR3 sequence: CASSQGDRGSEKLFF. The CDR3 nucleotides are TGTGCCAGCAGCCAAGGGGACAGGGGCTCGGAAAAACTGTTTTTT.

This clonotype was seen more than once but under ten times. The rearrangement joins TRBV29-1 to TRBJ1-1, with 8 bases identical to TRBD1. This CDR3 region has 13 residues. The germline gives CDR1 SQVTM, CDR2 ANQGSEA. V lost 6 bases, J lost 4 bases, and 7 bases stayed unmatched. The CDR3, as DNA: TGCAGCGTCCCCCGGGACAGGCTCACTGAAGCTTTCTTT. Translation gives CSVPRDRLTEAFF.

This sequence joins TRBV25-1 and TRBJ2-2; 12 bases line up with TRBD2. After removal of 0 bases from V and 8 bases from J, the junction contained 10 bases not matched to a gene. CDR3 length: 18 amino acids. In germline, CDR1 is MGHDK, CDR2 SYGVNS. This CDR3 reads CASSEYPLTSGSSGELFF. As DNA, the CDR3 is TGTGCCAGCAGTGAATATCCCCTGACTAGCGGGAGTTCGGGGGAGCTGTTTTTT.

This clonotype was recorded many times. The chain uses TRBV5-5 and TRBJ1-1, with a weak D call TRBD1 (6 bases). Germline V CDR1 and CDR2: SGHKS, YYEKEE (reference sequence). V lost 3 bases and J lost 1, with 13 bases in between. The CDR3 has 15 amino acids. The CDR3 is CASSSPQGQNTEAFF. The CDR3, as DNA: TGTGCCAGCAGCTCACCACAGGGCCAGAACACTGAAGCTTTCTTT.

The table lists this clonotype with many counts. The chain employs TRBV7-9 and TRBJ1-3, with 8 bases lining up with TRBD1. The CDR3 has 14 residues. The V and J ends lost 7 bases and 2 bases, in that order; junction bases with no gene match: 4. Germline V gene data show CDR1 as SEHNR and CDR2 as FQNEAQ (reference sequence). The CDR3 loop reads CASKRQGTGNTIYF. The DNA for the CDR3 is TGTGCCAGCAAACGACAGGGGACTGGAAACACCATATATTTT.

This chain joins TRBV5-6 and TRBJ2-1; D unresolved. This CDR3 has 16 amino acids. Trimming shortened V by 1 base and J by 0 bases, and 11 bases separated the two germline ends. CDR1 is SGHDT and CDR2 is YYEEEE in the germline V gene. The CDR3: CASSLLSSRSYNEQFF. In nucleotides, the CDR3 is TGTGCCAGCAGCTTGCTGAGTTCACGCTCCTACAATGAGCAGTTCTTC.

The chain combines TRBV5-5 with TRBJ1-4; the match to TRBD1 covers 8 bases. This CDR3 has 15 amino acids. Per the germline V gene, CDR1 is SGHKS and CDR2 is YYEKEE (reference sequence). V lost 0 bases to trimming and J lost 4 bases; unmatched junction nucleotides: 2. CDR3 residues: CASSLVGQGNEKLFF. In DNA form, the CDR3 reads TGTGCCAGCAGCTTGGTTGGACAGGGTAATGAAAAACTGTTTTTT.

This clonotype was recorded only once. This rearrangement joins TRBV18 to TRBJ1-5; D is uncertain. Trimming removed 5 bases at V and 0 bases at J, with 14 bases between. The V gene's germline CDR1 is KGHSH and CDR2 LQKENI. The CDR3 is 16 residues long. DNA of the CDR3: TGTGCCAGCTCAAGCTTGACAATCGGTAGCAATCAGCCCCAGCATTTT. Translating it yields CASSSLTIGSNQPQHF.

Only a few counts were recorded for this clonotype. Here the CDR3 reads CASSGTGGLAKNIQYF. The CDR3 DNA sequence: TGTGCCAGCAGTGGGACAGGGGGCCTAGCCAAAAACATTCAGTACTTC. The J gene is TRBJ2-4, the V gene TRBV12-3 or TRBV12-4, with 12 bases aligning to TRBD1. The ends lost 5 bases at V and 0 bases at J; junction bases unmatched: 2. This CDR3 is built from 16 residues.

The chain joins TRBV24-1 to TRBJ2-5; no reliable D call. Trimming removed 0 bases from V and 7 bases from J, with 5 bases in between. In germline, CDR1 is KGHDR, CDR2 SFDVKD. The CDR3 totals 12 residues. The CDR3 protein is CATSDLWGTQYF. In DNA, the CDR3 is TGTGCCACCAGTGATTTGTGGGGGACCCAGTACTTC.

The chain uses TRBV27 and TRBJ1-2; 7 bases fit TRBD1. The length of the CDR3 is 14 residues. V gave up 4 bases and J gave up 4 bases; unmatched junction bases: 6. Germline-derived CDR1 and CDR2 are MNHEY and SMNVEV (reference sequence). CDR3 sequence: CASSSYRGSYGYTF. The CDR3 DNA is TGTGCCAGCAGTTCCTACAGGGGAAGCTATGGCTACACCTTC.